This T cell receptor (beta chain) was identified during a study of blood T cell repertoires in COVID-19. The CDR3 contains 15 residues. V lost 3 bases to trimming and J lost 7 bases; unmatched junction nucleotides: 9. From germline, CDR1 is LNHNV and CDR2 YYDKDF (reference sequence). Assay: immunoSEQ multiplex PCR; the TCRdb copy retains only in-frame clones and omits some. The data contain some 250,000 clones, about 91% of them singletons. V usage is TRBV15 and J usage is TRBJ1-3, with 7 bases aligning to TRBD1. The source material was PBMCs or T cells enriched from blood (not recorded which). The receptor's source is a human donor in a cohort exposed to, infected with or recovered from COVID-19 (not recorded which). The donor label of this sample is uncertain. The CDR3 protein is CATSSEGAGGNTIYF. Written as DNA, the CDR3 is TGTGCCACCAGCAGCGAGGGGGCAGGGGGGAACACCATATATTTT.